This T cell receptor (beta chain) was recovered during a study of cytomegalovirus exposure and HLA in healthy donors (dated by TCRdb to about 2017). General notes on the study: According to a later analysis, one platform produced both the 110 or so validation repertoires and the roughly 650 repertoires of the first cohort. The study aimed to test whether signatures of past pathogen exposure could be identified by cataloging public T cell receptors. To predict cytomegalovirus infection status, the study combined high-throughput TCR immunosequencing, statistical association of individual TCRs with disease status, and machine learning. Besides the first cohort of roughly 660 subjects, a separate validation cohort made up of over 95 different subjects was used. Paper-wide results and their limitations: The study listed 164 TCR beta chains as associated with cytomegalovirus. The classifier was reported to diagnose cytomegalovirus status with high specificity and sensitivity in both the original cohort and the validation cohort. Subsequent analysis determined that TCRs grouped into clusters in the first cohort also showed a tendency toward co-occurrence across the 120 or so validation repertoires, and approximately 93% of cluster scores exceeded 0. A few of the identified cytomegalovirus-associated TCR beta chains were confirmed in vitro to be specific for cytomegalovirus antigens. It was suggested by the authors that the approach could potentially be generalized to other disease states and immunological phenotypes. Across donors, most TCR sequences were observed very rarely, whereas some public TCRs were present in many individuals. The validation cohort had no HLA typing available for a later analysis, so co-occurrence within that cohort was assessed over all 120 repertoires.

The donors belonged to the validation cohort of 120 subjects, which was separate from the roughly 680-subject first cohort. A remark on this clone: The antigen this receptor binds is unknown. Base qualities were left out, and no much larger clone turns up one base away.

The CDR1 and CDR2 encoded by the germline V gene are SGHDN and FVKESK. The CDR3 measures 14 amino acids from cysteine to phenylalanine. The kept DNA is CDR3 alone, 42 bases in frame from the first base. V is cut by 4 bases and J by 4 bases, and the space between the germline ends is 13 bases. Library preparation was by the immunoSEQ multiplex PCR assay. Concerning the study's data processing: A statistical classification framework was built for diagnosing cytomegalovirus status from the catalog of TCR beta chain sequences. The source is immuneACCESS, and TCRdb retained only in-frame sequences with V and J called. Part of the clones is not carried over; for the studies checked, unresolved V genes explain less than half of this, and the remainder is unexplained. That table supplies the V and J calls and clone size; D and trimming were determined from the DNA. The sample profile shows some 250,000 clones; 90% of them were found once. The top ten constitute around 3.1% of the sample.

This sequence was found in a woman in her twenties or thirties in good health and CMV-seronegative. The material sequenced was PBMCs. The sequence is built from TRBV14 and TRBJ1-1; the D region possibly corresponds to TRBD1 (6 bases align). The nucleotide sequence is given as TGTGCCAGCAGCCGAATACAGGGTTTCACTGAAGCTTTCTTT. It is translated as CASSRIQGFTEAFF.